One TCR beta chain is described in this entry. This sample is drawn from a study of blood T cell repertoires in COVID-19. About the research overall: There were acute and convalescent COVID-19 samples, and they came from the United States, Italy and Spain. The cDNA or gDNA used as material had been derived from T cells, B-cell-depleted T cells, or PBMCs.

Under the authors' procedure: Nucleated cell number was recorded as an estimate derived from reference gene primer amplification. The data were produced by immunoSEQ multiplex PCR, yet TCRdb's version contains in-frame clones alone and is incomplete. That table furnishes V, J and clone size, whereas the DNA furnished D and trimming. Of more than 60,000 clones listed, about 74% are singletons. The CDR3 consists of 13 residues. Deletions cut 4 bases from V and 1 base from J, with 8 bases between. Germline CDR1 reads SGHRS; CDR2 reads YFSETQ. V gene TRBV5-1 combines with J gene TRBJ1-1; the D gene is possibly TRBD1 (5 bases). The source is a human donor with acute or convalescent COVID-19. The donor label of this sample is uncertain. The source material was peripheral blood. DNA of the CDR3: TGCGCCAGCAGCACCGGACAGAACACTGAAGCTTTCTTT. Residues: CASSTGQNTEAFF.